The rows below give T cell receptor beta chains drawn from one sample of a study of T cells after yellow fever vaccination. TCRdb called the 5' RACE reads again in MiXCR, with one record for every CDR3 protein. The sample includes about 370,000 distinct CDR3 sequences, around a tenth seen only once; the top ten take less than 20%. This specimen was PBMCs, taken on the day of the first yellow fever vaccination. Receptors originate from a man aged 18 to 30 who received the YFV17D yellow fever vaccine. The CDR3 runs from the conserved cysteine through the conserved F or W.

TRBV27	TRBJ2-7	CASSLWVGSYEQYF
TRBV7-8	TRBJ2-2	CASSFPVTNTGELFF
TRBV5-5	TRBJ1-2	CASSLDWGFGPNGYTF
TRBV7-8	TRBJ1-5	CASSSAGTGYSNQPQHF
TRBV6-2/TRBV6-3	TRBJ2-5	CASSLVSWETQYF
TRBV3-1	TRBJ2-1	CASSQDSGLAGESFF
TRBV4-3	TRBJ1-5	CASSQDVFWGQPQHF
TRBV12-3/TRBV12-4	TRBJ2-1	CASSLGTIGEQFF
TRBV28	TRBJ2-5	CASSSNQDVQETQYF
TRBV12-3/TRBV12-4	TRBJ1-2	CASSRQGNYGYTF
TRBV25-1	TRBJ1-5	CASSGKRDLCNQPQHF
TRBV6-5	TRBJ1-2	CASRGTSYGYTF
TRBV6-5	TRBJ1-5	CASSYGQGNQPQHF
TRBV11-2	TRBJ1-3	CASSLDPRSGNTIYF
TRBV6-2/TRBV6-3	TRBJ1-2	CASSPPPWAGGPESYGYTF
TRBV7-2	TRBJ2-2	CASSKVLNTGELFF
TRBV6-2/TRBV6-3	TRBJ2-4	CASSMSGTENIQYF
TRBV28	TRBJ1-1	CASSFSRGEAFF